This T cell receptor (beta chain) was found in a study of cytomegalovirus exposure and HLA in healthy donors. CDR1 and CDR2 from the germline V gene are MGHDK and SYGVNS. The CDR3 length is 14 residues. The V end was cut by 5 bases, the J end by 7 bases, with 15 bases between. It was with 60 Vbeta and 13 Jbeta primers that the PCR ran. Assay: immunoSEQ multiplex PCR; the TCRdb copy retains only in-frame clones and omits some. Here the sample spans under 200,000 clones, roughly 70% being singletons. The TCR was taken from a girl between 5 and 17 years old in good health and CMV-seronegative. The sequenced material came from PBMCs. The J gene is TRBJ1-5, the V gene TRBV25-1, with a weak D call TRBD1 (6 bases). This CDR3 is CASSPWAGGQPQHF. CDR3 nucleotides: TGTGCCAGCAGTCCTTGGGCGGGGGGCCAGCCCCAGCATTTT.